Listed below are T cell receptor beta chains from one sample, sequenced in a study of T cells in Graves' hyperthyroidism and ophthalmopathy. TCRdb redid the calling of the multiplex PCR reads with MiXCR, one entry per CDR3 protein. The top ten hold around 30% of the sample, which has around 250,000 distinct CDR3 sequences, around 17% seen once. Sequences were obtained from blood. The origin of the receptors is a woman between 18 and 30 years old with Graves' ophthalmopathy. The CDR3 runs from the conserved cysteine through the conserved F or W. Fields, in order: D gene, J gene, CDR3 length, clone size, V gene, CDR3 protein, CDR3 DNA. D genes are given only for firm matches. Not all rows give a size; the values are once, few, many and, for expanded clones, a class.

- TRBJ1-1 13 many TRBV29-1 CSVGQSMNTEAFF TGCAGCGTTGGACAGTCAATGAACACTGAAGCTTTCTTT
TRBD2 TRBJ2-1 12 - TRBV12-3/TRBV12-4 CASSKSGGEQFF TGTGCCAGCAGTAAAAGCGGGGGGGAGCAGTTCTTC
TRBD2 TRBJ2-1 15 many TRBV20-1 CSARMGLAAFNEQFF TGCAGTGCTAGAATGGGACTAGCGGCCTTTAATGAGCAGTTCTTC
- TRBJ1-5 13 many TRBV25-1 CASSDPQGQPQHF TGTGCCAGCAGTGACCCCCAGGGACAGCCCCAGCATTTT
TRBD2 TRBJ2-2 17 few TRBV4-3 CASSPGTSGRLTGELFF TGCGCCAGCAGCCCCGGGACTAGCGGGAGGCTCACCGGGGAGCTGTTTTTT
- TRBJ1-1 14 many TRBV6-6 CASSYLAQSTEAFF TGTGCCAGCAGTTACTTGGCGCAAAGCACTGAAGCTTTCTTT
- TRBJ1-5 14 many TRBV2 CASSGSEGSQPQHF TGTGCCAGCAGTGGCTCCGAGGGGAGTCAGCCCCAGCATTTT
TRBD2 TRBJ2-1 12 - TRBV19 CATYMGGDEQFF TGTGCCACCTATATGGGGGGGGATGAGCAGTTCTTC
TRBD1 TRBJ1-1 13 - TRBV5-1 CASGTGVATEAFF TGCGCCAGCGGGACAGGGGTGGCCACTGAAGCTTTCTTT
- TRBJ2-3 15 many TRBV5-1 CASSLVAGASDTQYF TGCGCCAGCAGCTTGGTTGCGGGGGCTTCAGATACGCAGTATTTT
- TRBJ2-1 15 many TRBV27 CASSTLSQITPTQFF TGTGCCAGCAGCACCTTATCACAGATAACCCCTACTCAGTTCTTC
- TRBJ2-7 15 - TRBV5-4 CASSQGTRGTYEQYF TGTGCCAGCAGTCAGGGGACGAGGGGGACTTACGAGCAGTACTTC
- TRBJ1-5 16 many TRBV3-1 CASSQGAGFSYQPQHF TGTGCCAGCAGCCAAGGGGCAGGGTTTTCATACCAGCCCCAGCATTTT
- TRBJ2-7 13 many TRBV28 CASSTQGGYEQYF TGTGCCAGCAGTACACAGGGAGGCTACGAGCAGTACTTC
- TRBJ2-7 13 many TRBV5-1 CASSLAGYYEQYF TGCGCCAGCAGCTTGGCGGGGTACTACGAGCAGTACTTC
- TRBJ1-6 14 many TRBV4-1 CASSQVGGDSPLHF TGCGCCAGCAGCCAAGTGGGTGGGGATTCACCCCTCCACTTT
TRBD2 TRBJ2-7 19 once TRBV28 CASNPTVRTSGRAAYEQYF TGTGCCAGCAACCCAACGGTGAGGACTAGCGGGAGGGCTGCCTACGAGCAGTACTTC
TRBD2 TRBJ2-3 18 - TRBV2 CASSEVGLAGARTDTQYF TGTGCCAGCAGTGAAGTGGGACTAGCGGGAGCCCGCACAGATACGCAGTATTTT
- TRBJ2-7 17 many TRBV14 CASSQDRREMGPYEQYF TGTGCCAGCAGCCAAGATCGTCGGGAAATGGGGCCCTACGAGCAGTACTTC
TRBD2 TRBJ2-7 13 many TRBV19 CASGLAGSYEQYF TGTGCCAGTGGACTAGCGGGATCCTACGAGCAGTACTTC
- TRBJ1-1 13 many TRBV27 CASSYYQGSEAFF TGTGCCAGCAGCTATTATCAGGGATCTGAAGCTTTCTTT
- TRBJ2-2 18 few TRBV4-1 CASSQVVAGMTNTGELFF TGCGCCAGCAGCCAAGTTGTTGCAGGGATGACGAACACCGGGGAGCTGTTTTTT
- TRBJ1-1 13 many TRBV3-1 CASSQEFGSRAFF TGTGCCAGCAGCCAAGAATTCGGCAGTCGAGCTTTCTTT
- TRBJ2-7 14 many TRBV6-7 CASSPNRKSYEQYF TGTGCCAGCAGCCCTAACCGAAAATCCTACGAGCAGTACTTC
TRBD1 TRBJ2-3 16 many TRBV5-1 CASSFTGELGTDTQYF TGCGCCAGCAGCTTTACAGGGGAGTTAGGCACAGATACGCAGTATTTT
- TRBJ2-1 14 many TRBV19 CASSLHRESYEQFF TGTGCCAGTAGTTTGCACAGGGAAAGCTATGAGCAGTTCTTC
- TRBJ1-1 14 many TRBV13 CASSLSPGGTEAFF TGTGCCAGCAGCTTATCACCGGGTGGTACTGAAGCTTTCTTT
- TRBJ1-5 15 many TRBV19 CASSIDGKTNQPQHF TGTGCCAGTAGTATTGATGGGAAGACCAATCAGCCCCAGCATTTT
- TRBJ1-3 13 few TRBV10-2 CASSGLSGNTIYF TGCGCCAGCAGCGGACTCTCTGGAAACACCATATATTTT
- TRBJ1-6 15 many TRBV3-1 CASSPRGGDGSPLHF TGTGCCAGCAGCCCCAGGGGAGGGGACGGTTCACCCCTCCACTTT
- TRBJ2-3 15 few TRBV9 CASSDRDLFTDTQYF TGTGCCAGCAGCGACCGGGACTTATTCACAGATACGCAGTATTTT
- TRBJ2-4 12 many TRBV18 CASSPVSNIQYF TGTGCCAGCTCACCAGTCAGTAACATTCAGTACTTC
- TRBJ1-5 15 many TRBV3-1 CASSQLPGRNQPQHF TGTGCCAGCAGCCAACTCCCAGGGCGAAATCAGCCCCAGCATTTT
- TRBJ1-1 15 many TRBV5-5 CASSSRTDMNTEAFF TGTGCCAGCAGCTCTCGGACAGACATGAACACTGAAGCTTTCTTT
TRBD2 TRBJ2-1 16 - TRBV20-1 CSARLAGGPLYNEQFF TGCAGTGCTAGACTGGCGGGAGGTCCACTCTACAATGAGCAGTTCTTC
- TRBJ2-7 12 many TRBV6-1 CASSFPSGEQYF TGTGCCAGCAGTTTCCCAAGCGGCGAGCAGTACTTC
- TRBJ2-7 11 many TRBV20-1 CSARVTYEQYF TGCAGTGCTAGGGTTACCTACGAGCAGTACTTC
- TRBJ1-5 13 few TRBV18 CASRRAQEEPQHF TGTGCCAGCCGAAGGGCTCAAGAGGAGCCCCAGCACTTT
- TRBJ2-1 10 - TRBV25-1 CASRDGRKFF TGTGCCAGCAGGGACGGTCGAAAGTTCTTC
TRBD2 TRBJ2-1 15 many TRBV11-2 CASSVQRLAMNEQFF TGTGCCAGCAGCGTCCAAAGACTAGCGATGAATGAGCAGTTCTTC
TRBD2 TRBJ2-5 15 many TRBV20-1 CSARSLAGYQETQYF TGCAGTGCTAGATCCCTAGCGGGATACCAAGAGACCCAGTACTTC
- TRBJ2-3 14 few TRBV9 CASSPTGGPDTQYF TGTGCCAGCAGCCCGACGGGGGGCCCAGATACGCAGTATTTT
TRBD2 TRBJ2-5 18 many TRBV27 CASSFFPTSGTAGETQYF TGTGCCAGCAGTTTTTTCCCGACTAGCGGGACTGCTGGGGAGACCCAGTACTTC
- TRBJ2-3 12 many TRBV28 CASSLERDTQYF TGTGCCAGCAGCCTTGAAAGAGATACGCAGTATTTT
TRBD1 TRBJ1-4 15 many TRBV7-2 CASSFGQVLNEKLFF TGTGCCAGCAGCTTTGGACAGGTGCTTAATGAAAAACTGTTTTTT